Detailed here is one T cell receptor beta chain. At the DNA level, this CDR3 is encoded by other sequences in the same sample as well. These data belong to a study of blood T cell repertoires in COVID-19. Study details: The analysed material was cDNA or gDNA that came from T cells, B-cell-depleted T cells, or PBMCs.

In the original workflow: The assay estimated nucleated cells by amplifying reference gene primers. Profiled with immunoSEQ multiplex PCR; TCRdb holds only in-frame clones, not every one. V, J and clone size were drawn from that table, and D and trimming were deduced from the DNA. The sample contains about 240,000 clones, about 68% of which appear only once. J was trimmed by 10 bases and V by 4 bases; bases with no gene match: 5. This CDR3 has 14 residues. Germline V lookup: CDR1 LGHDT, CDR2 YNNKEL (reference sequence). The gene calls are TRBV3-1 (or the pseudogene TRBV3-2) and TRBJ1-6; 9 bases fit TRBD1. This clonotype originated in a woman of 80 years or more with acute or convalescent COVID-19. The sequencing input was peripheral blood. This CDR3 is CASSLGQGNSPLHF. CDR3 DNA sequence: TGTGCCAGCAGCCTCGGACAGGGGAACTCACCCCTCCACTTT.